This TCR beta chain was observed in a study of a mutant IDH1 vaccine in newly diagnosed glioma. Study observations and caveats: Apparently, pseudoprogression bore no relation to changes among the top peripheral T cell clonotypes.

Assay used: immunoSEQ multiplex PCR; TCRdb lists only in-frame clones, some missing. This table holds about 56,000 clones, roughly nine tenths found once. Time point denoted: week 35, safety follow-up. With topical imiquimod, each dose of the vaccine consisted of 300 ug of mutant IDH1 20-mer peptide. V shed 5 bases and J 4 bases; nucleotides not matched to a gene: 2. The CDR3 covers 13 residues. Germline CDR1 MNHEY, CDR2 SVGAGI. This clone is deemed medium-sized. Antigen specificity is unknown. Here the sequenced sample was PBMCs, taken from a glioma patient whose treatment included an IDH1 peptide vaccine. The chain carries TRBV6-5 and TRBJ1-3, with 7 bases that match TRBD1. The origin of this receptor is a man aged 35 to 55 with glioma. As DNA, the CDR3 is TGTGCCAGCAGTGGGGACAGAGGAAACACCATATATTTT. It codes for CASSGDRGNTIYF.